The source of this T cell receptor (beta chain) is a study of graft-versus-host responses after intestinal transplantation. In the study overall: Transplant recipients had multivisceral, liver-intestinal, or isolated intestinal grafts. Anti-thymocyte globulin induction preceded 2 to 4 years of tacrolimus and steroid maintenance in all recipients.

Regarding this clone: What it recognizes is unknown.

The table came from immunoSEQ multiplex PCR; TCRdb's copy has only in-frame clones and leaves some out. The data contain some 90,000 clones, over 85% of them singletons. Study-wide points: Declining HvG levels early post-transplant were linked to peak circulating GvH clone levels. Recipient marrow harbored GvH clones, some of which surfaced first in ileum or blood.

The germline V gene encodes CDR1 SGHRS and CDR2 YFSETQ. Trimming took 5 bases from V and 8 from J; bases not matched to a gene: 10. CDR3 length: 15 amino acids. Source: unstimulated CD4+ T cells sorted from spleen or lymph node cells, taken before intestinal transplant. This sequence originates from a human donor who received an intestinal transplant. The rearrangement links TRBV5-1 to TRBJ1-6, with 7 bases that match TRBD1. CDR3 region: CASRYRGEGDSPLHF. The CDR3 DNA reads TGCGCCAGCAGATACAGGGGCGAGGGGGATTCACCCCTCCACTTT.